This T cell receptor beta chain was recorded in a study of blood T cell repertoires in COVID-19. Turning to the study itself: The study drew acute and convalescent COVID-19 samples from the United States, Italy and Spain.

Per the original methods: It was from reference gene primer amplification that nucleated cell counts were estimated. The assay was immunoSEQ multiplex PCR, and TCRdb's table has in-frame clones only and misses some. From that table come the V and J calls and clone size; the DNA was used to work out D and trimming. The table has about 220,000 clones, 65% to 90% seen once. From germline, CDR1 is LGHDT and CDR2 YNNKEL (reference sequence). CDR3 length: 13 amino acids. Trimming stripped 9 bases from V and 0 bases from J, with 6 bases between. This receptor was taken from a man aged 45-65 years with active or convalescent COVID-19. The specimen sequenced was peripheral blood. V is TRBV3-1 (or the pseudogene TRBV3-2) and J is TRBJ2-6; D gene uncertain. The chain's CDR3 is CASLSSGANVLTF. The CDR3 nucleotides are TGTGCCAGTCTAAGCTCTGGGGCCAACGTCCTGACTTTC.